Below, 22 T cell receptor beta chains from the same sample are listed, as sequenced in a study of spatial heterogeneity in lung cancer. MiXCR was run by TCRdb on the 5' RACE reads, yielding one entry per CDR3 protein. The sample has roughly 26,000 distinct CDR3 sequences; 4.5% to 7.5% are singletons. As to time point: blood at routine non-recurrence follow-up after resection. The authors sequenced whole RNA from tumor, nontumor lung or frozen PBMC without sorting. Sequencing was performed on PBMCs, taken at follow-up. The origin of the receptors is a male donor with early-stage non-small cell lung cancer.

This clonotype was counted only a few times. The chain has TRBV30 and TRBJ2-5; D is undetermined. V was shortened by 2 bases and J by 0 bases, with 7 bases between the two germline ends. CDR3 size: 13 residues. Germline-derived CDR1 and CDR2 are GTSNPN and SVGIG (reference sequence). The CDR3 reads CAWSFGYQETQYF. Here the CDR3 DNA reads TGTGCCTGGAGTTTCGGGTACCAAGAGACCCAGTACTTC.

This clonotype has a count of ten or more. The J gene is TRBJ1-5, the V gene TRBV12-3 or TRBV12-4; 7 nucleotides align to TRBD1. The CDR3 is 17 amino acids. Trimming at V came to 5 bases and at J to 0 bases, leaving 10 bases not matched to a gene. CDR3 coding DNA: TGTGCCAGCAGTCCCAAGACAGGGAAATATAGCAATCAGCCCCAGCATTTT. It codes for CASSPKTGKYSNQPQHF.

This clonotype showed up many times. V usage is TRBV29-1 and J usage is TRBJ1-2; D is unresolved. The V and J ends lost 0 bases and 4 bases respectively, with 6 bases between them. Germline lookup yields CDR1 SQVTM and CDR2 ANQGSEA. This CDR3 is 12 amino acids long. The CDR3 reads CSVEERRYGYTF. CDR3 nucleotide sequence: TGCAGCGTTGAAGAACGGCGCTATGGCTACACCTTC.

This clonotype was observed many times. CDR3 in amino acids: CASSQFVAGDDTQYF. The DNA for the CDR3 is TGCGCCAGCAGCCAGTTCGTAGCGGGGGACGATACGCAGTATTTT. The V and J genes are TRBV4-3 and TRBJ2-3, with TRBD2 matching 9 bases. V lost 3 bases and J lost 6; bases outside the gene matches: 7. CDR1 and CDR2 from the germline V gene are LGHNA and YSLEER. The CDR3 extends over 15 amino acids.

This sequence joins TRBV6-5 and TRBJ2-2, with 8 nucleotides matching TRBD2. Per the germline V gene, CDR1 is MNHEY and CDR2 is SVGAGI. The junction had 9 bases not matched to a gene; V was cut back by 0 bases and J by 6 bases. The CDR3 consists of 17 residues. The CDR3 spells CASSYSIRAGDPGELFF. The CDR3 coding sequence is TGTGCCAGCAGTTACTCGATCAGAGCGGGAGACCCCGGGGAGCTGTTTTTT.

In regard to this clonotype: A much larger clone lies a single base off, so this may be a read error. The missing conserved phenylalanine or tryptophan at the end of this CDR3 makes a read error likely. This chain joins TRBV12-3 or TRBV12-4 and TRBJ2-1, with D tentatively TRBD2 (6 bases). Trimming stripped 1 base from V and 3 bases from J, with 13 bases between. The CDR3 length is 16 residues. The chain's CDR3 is CASSLVRDSIYNEQFL. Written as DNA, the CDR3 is TGTGCCAGCAGTTTAGTGCGGGACTCGATCTACAATGAGCAGTTCCTC.

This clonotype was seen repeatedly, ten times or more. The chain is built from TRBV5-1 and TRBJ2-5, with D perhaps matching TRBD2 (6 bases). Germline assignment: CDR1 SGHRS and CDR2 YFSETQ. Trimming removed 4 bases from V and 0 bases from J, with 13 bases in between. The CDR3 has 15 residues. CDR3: CASSQTGGDQETQYF. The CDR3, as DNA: TGCGCCAGCAGCCAAACCGGCGGGGACCAAGAGACCCAGTACTTC.

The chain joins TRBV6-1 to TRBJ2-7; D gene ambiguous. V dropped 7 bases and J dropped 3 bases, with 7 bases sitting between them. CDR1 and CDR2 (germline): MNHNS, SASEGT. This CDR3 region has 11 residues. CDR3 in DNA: TGTGCCAGCACTTATGGCTACGAGCAGTACTTC. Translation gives CASTYGYEQYF.

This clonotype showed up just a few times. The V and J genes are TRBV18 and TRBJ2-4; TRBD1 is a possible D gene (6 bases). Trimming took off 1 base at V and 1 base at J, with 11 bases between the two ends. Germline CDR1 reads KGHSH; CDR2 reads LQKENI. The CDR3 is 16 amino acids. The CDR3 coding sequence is TGTGCCAGCTCACCACAGGGGGTCGGGGCCAAAAACATTCAGTACTTC. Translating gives CASSPQGVGAKNIQYF. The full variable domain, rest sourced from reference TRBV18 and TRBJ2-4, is NAGVMQNPRHLVRRRGQEARLRCSPMKGHSHVYWYRQLPEEGLKFMVYLQKENIIDESGMPKERFSAEFPKEGPSILRIQQVVRGDSAAYFCASSPQGVGAKNIQYFGAGTRLSVL.

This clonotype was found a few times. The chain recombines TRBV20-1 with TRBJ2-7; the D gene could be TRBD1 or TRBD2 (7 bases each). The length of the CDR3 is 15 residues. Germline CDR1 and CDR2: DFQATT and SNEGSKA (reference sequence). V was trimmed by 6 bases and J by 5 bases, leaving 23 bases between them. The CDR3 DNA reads TGCAGTGCCGCAAACTATCAGGGGGGGGCTAACGAGCAGTACTTC. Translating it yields CSAANYQGGANEQYF.

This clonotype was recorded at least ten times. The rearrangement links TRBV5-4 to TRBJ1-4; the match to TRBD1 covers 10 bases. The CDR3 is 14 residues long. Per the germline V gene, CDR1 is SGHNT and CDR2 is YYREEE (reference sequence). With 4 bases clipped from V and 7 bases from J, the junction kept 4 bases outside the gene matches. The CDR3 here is CASSRQGAFEKLFF. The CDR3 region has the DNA TGTGCCAGCAGCCGACAGGGGGCTTTTGAAAAACTGTTTTTT.

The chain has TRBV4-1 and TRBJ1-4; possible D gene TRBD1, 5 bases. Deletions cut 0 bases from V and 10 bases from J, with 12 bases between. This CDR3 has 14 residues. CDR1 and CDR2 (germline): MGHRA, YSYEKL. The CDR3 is CASSQDQEGRKLFF. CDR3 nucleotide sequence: TGCGCCAGCAGCCAAGATCAGGAGGGGAGAAAACTGTTTTTT.

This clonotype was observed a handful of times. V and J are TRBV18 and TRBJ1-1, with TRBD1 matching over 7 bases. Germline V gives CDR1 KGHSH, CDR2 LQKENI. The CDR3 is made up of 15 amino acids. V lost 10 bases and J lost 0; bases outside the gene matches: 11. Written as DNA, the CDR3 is TGTGCCACCGACGCAGGGGGGGCACTGAACACTGAAGCTTTCTTT. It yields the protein CATDAGGALNTEAFF. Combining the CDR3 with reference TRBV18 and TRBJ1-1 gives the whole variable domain NAGVMQNPRHLVRRRGQEARLRCSPMKGHSHVYWYRQLPEEGLKFMVYLQKENIIDESGMPKERFSAEFPKEGPSILRIQQVVRGDSAAYFCATDAGGALNTEAFFGQGTRLTVV.

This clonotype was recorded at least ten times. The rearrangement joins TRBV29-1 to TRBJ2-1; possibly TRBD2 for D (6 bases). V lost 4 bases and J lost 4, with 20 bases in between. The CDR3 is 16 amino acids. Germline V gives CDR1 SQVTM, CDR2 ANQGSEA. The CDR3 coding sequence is TGCAGCGTTGTTTTCGGGACCTTCGGGACTTACAATGAGCAGTTCTTC. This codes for CSVVFGTFGTYNEQFF.

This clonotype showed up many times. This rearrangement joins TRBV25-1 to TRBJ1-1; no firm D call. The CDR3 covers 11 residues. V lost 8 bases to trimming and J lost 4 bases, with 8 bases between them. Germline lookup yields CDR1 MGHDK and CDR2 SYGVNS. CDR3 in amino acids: CASQWGTEAFF. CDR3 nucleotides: TGTGCCAGCCAGTGGGGCACTGAAGCTTTCTTT.

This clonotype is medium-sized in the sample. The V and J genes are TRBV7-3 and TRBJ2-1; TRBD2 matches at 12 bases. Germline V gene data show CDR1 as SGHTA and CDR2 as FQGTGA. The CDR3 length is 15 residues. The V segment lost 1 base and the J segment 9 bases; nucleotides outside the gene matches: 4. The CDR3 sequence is CASSLMPGLAGEQFF. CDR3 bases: TGTGCCAGCAGCTTAATGCCGGGACTAGCGGGTGAGCAGTTCTTC.

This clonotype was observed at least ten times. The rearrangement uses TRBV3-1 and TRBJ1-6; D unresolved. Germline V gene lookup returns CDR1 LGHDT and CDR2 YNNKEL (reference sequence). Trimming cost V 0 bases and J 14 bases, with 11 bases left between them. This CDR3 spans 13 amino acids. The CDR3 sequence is CASSQEGGITLHF. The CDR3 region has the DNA TGTGCCAGCAGCCAAGAAGGCGGTATCACCCTCCACTTT.

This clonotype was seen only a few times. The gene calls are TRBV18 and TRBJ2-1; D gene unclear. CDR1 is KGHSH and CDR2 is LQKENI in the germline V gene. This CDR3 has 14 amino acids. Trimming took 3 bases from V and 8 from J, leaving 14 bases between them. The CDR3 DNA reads TGTGCCAGCTCACCCCTAAGAAGTCTCGATGAGCAGTTCTTC. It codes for CASSPLRSLDEQFF.

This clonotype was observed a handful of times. CDR3 sequence: CASSFLGTRPLHF. The DNA of the CDR3 is TGTGCCAGCAGTTTCTTGGGGACGAGACCCCTCCACTTT. The chain recombines TRBV12-3 or TRBV12-4 with TRBJ1-6; tentatively, D is TRBD1 (5 bases). The V end was cut by 3 bases, the J end by 12 bases, with 12 bases between. This CDR3 has 13 amino acids.

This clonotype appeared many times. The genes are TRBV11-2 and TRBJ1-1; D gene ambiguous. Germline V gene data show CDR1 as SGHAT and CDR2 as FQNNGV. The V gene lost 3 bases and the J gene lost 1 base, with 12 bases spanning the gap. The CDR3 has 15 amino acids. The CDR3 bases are TGTGCCAGCAGCTTCCGTTGGCAGGCGAACACTGAAGCTTTCTTT. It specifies CASSFRWQANTEAFF.

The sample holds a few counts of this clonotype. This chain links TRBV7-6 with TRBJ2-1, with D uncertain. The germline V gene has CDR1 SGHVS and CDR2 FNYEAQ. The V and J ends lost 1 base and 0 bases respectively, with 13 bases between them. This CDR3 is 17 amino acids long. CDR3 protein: CASSLGAPESSYNEQFF. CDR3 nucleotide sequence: TGTGCCAGCAGCTTAGGAGCGCCCGAAAGCTCCTACAATGAGCAGTTCTTC. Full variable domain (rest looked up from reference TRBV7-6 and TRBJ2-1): GAGVSQSPRYKVTKRGQDVALRCDPISGHVSLYWYRQALGQGPEFLTYFNYEAQQDKSGLPNDRFSAERPEGSISTLTIQRTEQRDSAMYRCASSLGAPESSYNEQFFGPGTRLTVL.

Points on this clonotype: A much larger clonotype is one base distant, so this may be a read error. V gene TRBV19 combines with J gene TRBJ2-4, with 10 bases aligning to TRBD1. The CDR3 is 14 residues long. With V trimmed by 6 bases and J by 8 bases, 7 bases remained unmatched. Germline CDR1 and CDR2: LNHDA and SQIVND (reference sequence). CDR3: CASRGGQGSYIQYF. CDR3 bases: TGTGCCAGTAGAGGGGGACAGGGGAGTTACATTCAGTACTTC.